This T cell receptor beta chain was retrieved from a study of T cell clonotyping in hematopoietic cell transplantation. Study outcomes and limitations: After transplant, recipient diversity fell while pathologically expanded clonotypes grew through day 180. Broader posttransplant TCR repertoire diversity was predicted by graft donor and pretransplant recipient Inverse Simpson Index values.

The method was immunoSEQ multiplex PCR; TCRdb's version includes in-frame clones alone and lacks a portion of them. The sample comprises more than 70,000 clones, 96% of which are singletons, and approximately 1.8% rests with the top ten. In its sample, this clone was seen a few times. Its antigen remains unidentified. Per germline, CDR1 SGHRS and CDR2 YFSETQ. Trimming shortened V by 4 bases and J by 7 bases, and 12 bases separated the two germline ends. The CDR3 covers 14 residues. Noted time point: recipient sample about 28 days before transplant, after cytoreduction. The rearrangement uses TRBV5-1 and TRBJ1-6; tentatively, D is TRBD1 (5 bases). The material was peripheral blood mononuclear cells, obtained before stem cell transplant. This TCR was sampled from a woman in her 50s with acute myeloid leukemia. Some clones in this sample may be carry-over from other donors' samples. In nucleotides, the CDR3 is TGCGCCAGCAGCCCAGGGACCGAAAATTCACCCCTCCACTTT. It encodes CASSPGTENSPLHF.